Below, 23 T cell receptor beta chains from the same sample are listed, as sequenced in a study of early T cells in non-severe SARS-CoV-2 infection. Each CDR3 protein is one row after TCRdb ran MiXCR on the 5' RACE reads. Here the sample spans about 110,000 distinct CDR3 sequences, around 10% being singletons. Sequencing was carried out using whole blood. The receptors were gathered from an adult who was a healthcare worker with PCR-confirmed SARS-CoV-2 infection or an uninfected control (not recorded which).

This clonotype was seen a few times. The CDR3 spells CASSQPMRGRWQPQHF. CDR3 coding DNA: TGCGCCAGCAGCCAACCGATGCGGGGGCGCTGGCAGCCCCAGCATTTT. The chain recombines TRBV4-1 with TRBJ1-5; maybe TRBD1 (6 bases). Trimming pared 2 bases from V and 7 bases from J, leaving 18 bases between. Germline V gene sequence: CDR1 MGHRA, CDR2 YSYEKL. This CDR3 contains 16 residues.

The chain is built from TRBV11-2 and TRBJ2-3, with a tentative D call TRBD1 (6 bases). This CDR3 spans 15 amino acids. CDR1 is SGHAT, CDR2 FQNNGV, per germline. V dropped 5 bases and J dropped 3 bases, with 15 bases sitting between them. CDR3 in amino acids: CASSRGQGTTDTQYF. CDR3 DNA sequence: TGTGCCAGCAGCCGCGGGCAGGGGACGACAGATACGCAGTATTTT.

This clonotype was counted between two and nine times. The chain couples TRBV11-2 to TRBJ2-7, with 11 bases fitting TRBD2. V dropped 3 bases and J dropped 10; count of bases not matched to a gene: 5. The germline CDR1 and CDR2 sequences are SGHAT and FQNNGV. The CDR3 extends over 13 amino acids. CDR3 in amino acids: CASSLLGLADQYF. The DNA of the CDR3 is TGTGCCAGCAGCTTGCTGGGACTAGCGGATCAGTACTTC.

The rearrangement links TRBV12-3 or TRBV12-4 to TRBJ2-5; D possibly matches TRBD1 or TRBD2 (6 bases each). V dropped 3 bases and J dropped 4 bases, with 15 bases sitting between them. The CDR3 has 15 residues. CDR3 sequence reads: CASSLSAGGLETQYF. CDR3 bases: TGTGCCAGCAGTTTGTCAGCCGGGGGCCTAGAGACCCAGTACTTC.

This chain uses TRBV6-1 with TRBJ1-3; 7 bases agree with TRBD1. This CDR3 contains 14 residues. The germline V gene encodes CDR1 MNHNS and CDR2 SASEGT. The V gene end was trimmed by 6 bases and the J gene end by 0 bases; junction bases not matched to a gene: 2. The CDR3 sequence is CASRTGSSGNTIYF. CDR3 in DNA: TGTGCCAGCAGGACAGGGAGCTCTGGAAACACCATATATTTT.

There are many counts of this clonotype. V and J are TRBV11-2 and TRBJ1-5; the D is unclear. The CDR3 covers 13 residues. Germline V gene lookup returns CDR1 SGHAT and CDR2 FQNNGV. The V end lost 3 bases, the J end lost 0 bases, and 3 bases lay between the germline ends. The CDR3 bases are TGTGCCAGCAGCTTGGATAGCAATCAGCCCCAGCATTTT. This sequence encodes CASSLDSNQPQHF. Filled out from reference TRBV11-2 and TRBJ1-5, the complete variable domain reads EAGVAQSPRYKIIEKRQSVAFWCNPISGHATLYWYQQILGQGPKLLIQFQNNGVVDDSQLPKDRFSAERLKGVDSTLKIQPAKLEDSAVYLCASSLDSNQPQHFGDGTRLSIL.

This clonotype occurred many times. This chain joins TRBV12-5 and TRBJ2-1; TRBD1 might be the D (5 bases). Looked up from germline, CDR1 is LGHNT and CDR2 is FRNRAP. The CDR3 consists of 14 residues. V lost 1 base and J 4 bases, leaving 8 bases between the germline ends. CDR3 region: CASGLGDSYNEQFF. CDR3 in DNA: TGTGCTAGTGGTTTGGGTGACAGTTACAATGAGCAGTTCTTC. Full variable domain (missing parts from reference TRBV12-5 and TRBJ2-1): DARVTQTPRHKVTEMGQEVTMRCQPILGHNTVFWYRQTMMQGLELLAYFRNRAPLDDSGMPKDRFSAEMPDATLATLKIQPSEPRDSAVYFCASGLGDSYNEQFFGPGTRLTVL.

In this sample, this clonotype turned up many times. The V gene is TRBV20-1, the J gene TRBJ2-7; 14 bases are shared with TRBD2. Trimming at V came to 4 bases and at J to 3 bases, leaving 8 bases not matched to a gene. Germline CDR1 reads DFQATT; CDR2 reads SNEGSKA (reference sequence). This CDR3 spans 16 amino acids. The CDR3 sequence: CSATGTSGSMGYEQYF. As DNA, the CDR3 is TGCAGTGCTACCGGGACTAGCGGGAGTATGGGCTACGAGCAGTACTTC.

This clonotype was detected ten times or more. The rearrangement joins TRBV3-1 to TRBJ2-7, with a possible D match to TRBD2 (5 bases). The CDR3 loop spans 11 amino acids. Germline CDR1 reads LGHDT; CDR2 reads YNNKEL (reference sequence). The V end was cut by 4 bases, the J end by 4 bases, with 5 bases between. This CDR3 is CASSRGYEQYF. The CDR3 DNA reads as TGTGCCAGCAGCCGCGGGTACGAGCAGTACTTC.

This clonotype was counted only a few times. This chain links TRBV29-1 with TRBJ2-1; TRBD2 aligns across 9 bases. The V gene's germline CDR1 is SQVTM and CDR2 ANQGSEA. J was trimmed by 4 bases and V by 7 bases; bases with no gene match: 5. This CDR3 region has 13 residues. The CDR3 spells CSAPTSGYNEQFF. The CDR3 coding sequence is TGCAGCGCCCCGACTAGCGGATACAATGAGCAGTTCTTC.

The rearrangement links TRBV7-9 to TRBJ2-7; 8 nucleotides match TRBD1. Germline V gene lookup returns CDR1 SEHNR and CDR2 FQNEAQ (reference sequence). This CDR3 is built from 15 residues. The trim removed 3 bases at V and 5 bases at J, leaving 9 bases unmatched. The CDR3 DNA reads TGTGCCAGCAGCTTCCTCGGCCAGGGGGCCAACGAGCAGTACTTC. Protein product: CASSFLGQGANEQYF.

This clonotype has a count of ten or more. The chain employs TRBV6-6 and TRBJ1-2; D is unclear. CDR1 and CDR2 (germline): MNHNY, SVGAGI (reference sequence). The CDR3 extends over 15 amino acids. V was pared by 6 bases and J by 4 bases, with 18 bases between. CDR3 region: CASSLDRTALYGYTF. In DNA form, the CDR3 reads TGTGCCAGCAGCCTTGATCGGACTGCCCTCTATGGCTACACCTTC.

V gene TRBV3-1 combines with J gene TRBJ2-3, with TRBD1 as a possible D gene (6 bases). This CDR3 region has 18 residues. V was shortened by 1 base and J by 5 bases, with 22 bases between the two germline ends. The germline gives CDR1 LGHDT, CDR2 YNNKEL (reference sequence). The CDR3 is CASSQGPQGIPLGDTQYF. CDR3 DNA: TGTGCCAGCAGCCAAGGACCGCAGGGGATCCCTCTCGGAGATACGCAGTATTTT.

This chain links TRBV28 with TRBJ2-7; D is unclear. There are 11 residues in the CDR3. The V and J ends lost 6 bases and 6 bases respectively, with 9 bases between them. From germline, CDR1 is MDHEN and CDR2 SYDVKM. CDR3 sequence (DNA): TGTGCCAGCAGGGGAACGAGCGAGCAGTACTTC. It translates to CASRGTSEQYF.

A note on this clonotype: One junction end disagrees with the germline gene, perhaps due to a read error. The rearrangement uses TRBV7-8 and TRBJ1-5; 7 nucleotides agree with TRBD1. Germline V gene data show CDR1 as SGHVS and CDR2 as FQNEAQ. This CDR3 has 15 residues. The CDR3 sequence is CASSATGSSNQPLHF. CDR3 coding DNA: TGTGCCAGCAGCGCGACAGGGTCTAGCAATCAGCCCCTGCATTTT.

The V and J genes are TRBV6-1 and TRBJ2-2, with 11 bases that match TRBD2. Germline V gene lookup returns CDR1 MNHNS and CDR2 SASEGT. The CDR3 extends over 19 amino acids. Trimming took 5 bases from V and 4 from J; bases not matched to a gene: 15. The CDR3 DNA is TGTGCCAGCAGTATCCTAAGGGCACTAGCGGGGGTTGTCACCGGGGAGCTGTTTTTT. Protein sequence: CASSILRALAGVVTGELFF.

This chain joins TRBV5-4 and TRBJ1-4, with no clear D. The germline V and J ends were trimmed by 0 bases and 5 bases, with 14 bases remaining between them. Germline assignment: CDR1 SGHNT and CDR2 YYREEE (reference sequence). This CDR3 comprises 16 residues. The DNA for the CDR3 is TGTGCCAGCAGCTTGGCCACCCAACGAGGGAATGAAAAACTGTTTTTT. Translation: CASSLATQRGNEKLFF.

There are many counts of this clonotype. This chain links TRBV6-2 or TRBV6-3 with TRBJ1-5; D is ambiguous. The germline gives CDR1 MNHEY, CDR2 SVGEGT. V lost 2 bases and J 1 base, leaving 15 bases between the germline ends. CDR3 length: 17 residues. CDR3 amino acids: CASSYTKGAPSNQPQHF. The CDR3 region has the DNA TGTGCCAGCAGTTACACCAAGGGAGCCCCCAGCAATCAGCCCCAGCATTTT.

This clonotype was seen a handful of times. This chain uses TRBV6-1 with TRBJ2-5; D is possibly TRBD2 (6 bases). The CDR3 runs to 13 residues. Looked up from germline, CDR1 is MNHNS and CDR2 is SASEGT. V was trimmed by 7 bases and J by 5 bases, leaving 14 bases between them. The DNA for the CDR3 is TGTGCCAGCAAGGGGCGGGGCGTCGAGACCCAGTACTTC. Residues: CASKGRGVETQYF.

The chain carries TRBV6-1 and TRBJ1-5; tentatively, D is TRBD1 (5 bases). The CDR3 length is 14 residues. Germline CDR1 reads MNHNS; CDR2 reads SASEGT. Trimming stripped 4 bases from V and 5 bases from J, with 12 bases between. CDR3 protein: CASSGSGGHQPQHF. The CDR3 DNA follows: TGTGCCAGCAGTGGGTCCGGGGGTCATCAGCCCCAGCATTTT.

The chain uses TRBV11-3 and TRBJ2-1; 8 nucleotides line up with TRBD2. The CDR3 runs to 13 residues. The V gene end was trimmed by 6 bases and the J gene end by 7 bases; junction bases not matched to a gene: 5. Germline V gene data show CDR1 as SGHNT and CDR2 as YENEEA. In nucleotides, the CDR3 is TGTGCCAGCAGTTCAGCGGGGGAGAATGAGCAGTTCTTC. Translating it yields CASSSAGENEQFF.

V usage is TRBV7-9 and J usage is TRBJ2-1; 15 nucleotides line up with TRBD2. Germline V gene lookup returns CDR1 SEHNR and CDR2 FQNEAQ (reference sequence). The CDR3 contains 16 residues. J gave up 9 bases and V 5 bases, and 8 bases lay outside the gene matches. The CDR3 loop is CASSPIGLAGGSEQFF. The CDR3 nucleotides are TGTGCCAGCAGCCCAATAGGACTAGCGGGAGGGAGTGAGCAGTTCTTC.

This clonotype was recorded at least ten times. This rearrangement joins TRBV11-2 to TRBJ1-2; D uncertain. V was shortened by 1 base and J by 5 bases, with 8 bases between the two germline ends. Germline V gives CDR1 SGHAT, CDR2 FQNNGV. CDR3 size: 13 residues. The CDR3, as DNA: TGTGCCAGCAGCTTAGCCTTTCCTTATGGCTACACCTTC. It specifies CASSLAFPYGYTF.